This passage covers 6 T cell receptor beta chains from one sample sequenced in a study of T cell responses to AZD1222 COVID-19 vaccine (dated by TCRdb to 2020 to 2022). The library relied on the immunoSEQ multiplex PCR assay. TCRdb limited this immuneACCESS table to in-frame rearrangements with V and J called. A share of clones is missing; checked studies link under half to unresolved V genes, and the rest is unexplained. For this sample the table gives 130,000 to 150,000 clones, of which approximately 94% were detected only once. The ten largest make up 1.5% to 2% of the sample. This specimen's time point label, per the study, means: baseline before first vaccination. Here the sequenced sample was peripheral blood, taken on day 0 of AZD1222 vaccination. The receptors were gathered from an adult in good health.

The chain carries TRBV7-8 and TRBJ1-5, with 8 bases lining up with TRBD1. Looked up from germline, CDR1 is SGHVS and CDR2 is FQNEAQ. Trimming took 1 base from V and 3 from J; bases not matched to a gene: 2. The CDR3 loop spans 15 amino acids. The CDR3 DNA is TGTGCCAGCAGCTTAGGGACAGGGAACAATCAGCCCCAGCATTTT. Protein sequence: CASSLGTGNNQPQHF.

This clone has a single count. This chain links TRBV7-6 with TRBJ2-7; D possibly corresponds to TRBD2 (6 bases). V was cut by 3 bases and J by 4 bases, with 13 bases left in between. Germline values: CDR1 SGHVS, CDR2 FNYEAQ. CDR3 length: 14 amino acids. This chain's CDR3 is CASSFGRGYYEQYF. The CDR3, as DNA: TGTGCCAGCAGCTTCGGGCGGGGCTATTACGAGCAGTACTTC.

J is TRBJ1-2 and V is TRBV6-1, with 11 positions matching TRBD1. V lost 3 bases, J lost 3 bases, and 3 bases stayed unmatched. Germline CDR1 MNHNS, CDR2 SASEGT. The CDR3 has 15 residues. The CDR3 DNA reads TGTGCCAGCAGTGACAGGACAGGGGGCGACTATGGCTACACCTTC. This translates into CASSDRTGGDYGYTF.

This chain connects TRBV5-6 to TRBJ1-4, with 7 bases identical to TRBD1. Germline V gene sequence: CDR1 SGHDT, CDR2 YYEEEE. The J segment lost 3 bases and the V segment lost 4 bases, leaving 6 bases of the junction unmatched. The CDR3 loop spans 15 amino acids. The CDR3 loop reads CASSRRDSPNEKLFF. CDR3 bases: TGTGCCAGCAGCCGGAGGGACAGTCCTAATGAAAAACTGTTTTTT.

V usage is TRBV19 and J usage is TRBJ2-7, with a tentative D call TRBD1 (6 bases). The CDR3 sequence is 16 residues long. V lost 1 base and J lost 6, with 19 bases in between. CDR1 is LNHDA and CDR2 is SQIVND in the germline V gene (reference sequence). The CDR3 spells CASSIGAGVGKSEQYF. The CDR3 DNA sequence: TGTGCCAGTAGTATAGGGGCAGGGGTTGGAAAGTCCGAGCAGTACTTC.

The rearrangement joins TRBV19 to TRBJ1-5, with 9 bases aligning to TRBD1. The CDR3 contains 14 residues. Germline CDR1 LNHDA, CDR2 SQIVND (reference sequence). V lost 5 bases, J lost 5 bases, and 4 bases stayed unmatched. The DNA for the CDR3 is TGTGCCAGTAGTCCGGGACAGGGCGATCAGCCCCAGCATTTT. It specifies CASSPGQGDQPQHF.